These T cell receptor beta chains were read from a single sample in a study of identical twins. TCRdb independently ran MiXCR on the 5' RACE reads; one entry per CDR3 protein. The sample shows 500,000 to 550,000 distinct CDR3 sequences, roughly 21% of them seen only once. This sample was shared with a second study, whose subject was T cells expressing NK-cell markers.

Material: CD4+ T cells sorted from blood. All receptors derive from a woman aged 18-35 years in good health. CDR3s include the opening cysteine and the closing phenylalanine or tryptophan. A D gene is named only where the DNA matches it firmly. Clone size, where shown, is once, few, many, or a class for clones that have expanded.

V	size	D	J	CDR3	DNA
TRBV5-1	-	-	TRBJ2-5	CASSPDQETQYF	TGCGCCAGCAGCCCTGACCAAGAGACCCAGTACTTC
TRBV6-2/TRBV6-3	-	-	TRBJ2-6	CASSYVGAGANVLTF	TGTGCCAGCAGTTACGTGGGGGCTGGGGCCAACGTCCTGACTTTC
TRBV2	few	-	TRBJ2-7	CASRTVRYEQYF	TGTGCCAGCAGGACCGTACGCTACGAGCAGTACTTC
TRBV10-3	-	-	TRBJ2-2	CAITRAGGTGELFF	TGTGCCATCACTCGCGCGGGCGGCACCGGGGAGCTGTTTTTT
TRBV29-1	-	-	TRBJ2-1	CSVARNGLNEQFF	TGCAGCGTAGCGAGAAACGGACTCAATGAGCAGTTCTTC
TRBV24-1	-	TRBD1	TRBJ2-2	CATSDDRDTGELFF	TGTGCCACCAGTGATGACAGGGACACCGGGGAGCTGTTTTTT
TRBV7-6	-	TRBD2	TRBJ2-1	CASSSRSGREQFF	TGTGCCAGCAGCTCGAGGAGCGGGAGAGAGCAGTTCTTC
TRBV29-1	few	-	TRBJ2-4	CSVGWGAKNIQYF	TGCAGCGTTGGTTGGGGAGCCAAAAACATTCAGTACTTC
TRBV7-3	few	-	TRBJ1-1	CASSLTSNTEAFF	TGTGCCAGCAGCTTAACCTCGAACACTGAAGCTTTCTTT
TRBV6-5	-	-	TRBJ1-4	CASSYQWPPIKLFF	TGTGCCAGCAGTTACCAATGGCCACCTATCAAACTGTTTTTT
TRBV12-3/TRBV12-4	few	TRBD2	TRBJ2-2	CASSPRTRGTGELFF	TGTGCCAGCAGTCCCCGGACTAGAGGCACCGGGGAGCTGTTTTTT
TRBV20-1	few	-	TRBJ1-1	CSARNRIEAFF	TGCAGTGCTAGAAACAGGATTGAAGCTTTCTTT
TRBV20-1	many	-	TRBJ1-1	CSARGTANTEAFF	TGCAGTGCTCGAGGGACGGCTAACACTGAAGCTTTCTTT
TRBV6-2/TRBV6-3	few	-	TRBJ2-2	CASSYSWAGELFF	TGTGCCAGCAGTTACTCCTGGGCCGGGGAGCTGTTTTTT
TRBV2	-	-	TRBJ1-2	CASSAGVEDTF	TGTGCCAGCAGTGCGGGGGTTGAGGACACCTTC
TRBV7-2	-	-	TRBJ2-1	CASRTYDEEFF	TGTGCCAGCAGAACTTACGATGAGGAGTTCTTC
TRBV4-3	-	-	TRBJ2-2	CASSQEVARYTGELFF	TGCGCCAGCAGCCAAGAGGTAGCGCGCTACACCGGGGAGCTGTTTTTT
TRBV20-1	-	-	TRBJ2-3	CSADRGGADTQYF	TGCAGTGCCGACCGGGGTGGGGCAGATACGCAGTATTTT
TRBV29-1	-	-	TRBJ2-1	CSVTPPEQFF	TGCAGCGTTACACCTCCGGAGCAGTTCTTC
TRBV20-1	-	TRBD2	TRBJ2-1	CRAVGGITRNEQFF	TGCAGGGCCGTCGGGGGGATTACGCGGAATGAGCAGTTCTTC
TRBV4-3	-	-	TRBJ2-7	CASSQEGRGGYEQYF	TGCGCCAGCAGCCAAGAAGGACGGGGAGGCTACGAGCAGTACTTC
TRBV12-3/TRBV12-4	few	-	TRBJ2-7	CASSLVVGKLSSYEQYF	TGTGCCAGCAGTTTAGTAGTCGGGAAATTGAGCTCCTACGAGCAGTACTTC
TRBV9	-	-	TRBJ2-5	CASSVAFSEETQYF	TGTGCCAGCAGCGTAGCCTTTTCGGAGGAGACCCAGTACTTC
TRBV11-2	-	TRBD2	TRBJ2-1	CASSRRRTSGRAYNEQFF	TGTGCCAGCAGCCGCAGGAGGACTAGCGGGAGGGCCTACAATGAGCAGTTCTTC
TRBV12-3/TRBV12-4	few	TRBD2	TRBJ2-7	CASSLALAGGTYEQYF	TGTGCCAGCAGTTTAGCGCTAGCGGGGGGTACCTACGAGCAGTACTTC
TRBV20-1	few	TRBD2	TRBJ2-1	CSARLAAYNEQFF	TGCAGTGCCAGACTAGCGGCGTACAATGAGCAGTTCTTC
TRBV6-2/TRBV6-3	-	-	TRBJ2-1	CASSYGGTRIMNEQFF	TGTGCCAGCAGTTACGGGGGGACTCGTATTATGAATGAGCAGTTCTTC
TRBV5-1	-	-	TRBJ1-4	CASSFTGPNEKLFF	TGCGCCAGCAGCTTCACAGGGCCGAACGAAAAACTGTTTTTT
TRBV6-1	-	TRBD1	TRBJ2-7	CASTATGQGSYEQYF	TGTGCCAGCACAGCGACGGGACAGGGCTCCTACGAGCAGTACTTC
TRBV29-1	-	TRBD1	TRBJ1-2	CSAFNRGLLNYGYTF	TGCAGCGCCTTCAACAGGGGGCTTTTAAACTATGGCTACACCTTC
TRBV5-1	few	-	TRBJ2-1	CASSAGQTVANEQFF	TGCGCCAGCAGCGCGGGACAGACTGTCGCCAATGAGCAGTTCTTC
TRBV5-1	-	-	TRBJ1-1	CASSNPQGFGTEAFF	TGCGCCAGCAGCAACCCTCAGGGATTTGGTACTGAAGCTTTCTTT
TRBV12-3/TRBV12-4	many	TRBD2	TRBJ2-7	CASSSHAAGGPYEQYF	TGTGCCAGCAGTTCCCACGCAGCGGGAGGGCCCTACGAGCAGTACTTC
TRBV9	-	-	TRBJ2-5	CASSVEPGRSGTQYF	TGTGCCAGCAGCGTAGAACCGGGTCGCTCAGGGACCCAGTACTTC
TRBV5-1	few	-	TRBJ2-1	CASSLAPLNEQFF	TGCGCCAGCAGCTTGGCTCCACTCAATGAGCAGTTCTTC
TRBV5-1	few	TRBD1	TRBJ2-3	CASSSDRGDLDTQYF	TGCGCCAGCAGCTCGGACAGGGGTGATTTGGATACGCAGTATTTT
TRBV4-3	few	-	TRBJ2-1	CASSQDRLLNEQFF	TGCGCCAGCAGCCAAGACCGGCTTCTCAATGAGCAGTTCTTC
TRBV5-1	few	-	TRBJ2-5	CASSLPEEAQYF	TGCGCCAGCAGCCTACCCGAGGAGGCCCAGTACTTC
TRBV5-5	-	-	TRBJ1-4	CASSSGTHNEKLFF	TGTGCCAGCAGCTCCGGGACACATAATGAAAAACTGTTTTTT
TRBV2	few	-	TRBJ2-5	CASTREQETQYF	TGTGCCAGCACGAGAGAACAAGAGACCCAGTACTTC
TRBV3-1	few	TRBD1	TRBJ2-7	CASSLARTGVYEQYF	TGTGCCAGCAGCTTGGCGCGGACAGGGGTTTACGAGCAGTACTTC
TRBV6-1	-	TRBD1	TRBJ2-7	CASSPYRWTGTTEQYF	TGTGCCAGCAGCCCCTATCGTTGGACAGGAACGACCGAGCAGTACTTC
TRBV20-1	-	-	TRBJ2-4	CSALAGNPGNIQYF	TGCAGTGCGCTTGCCGGGAACCCCGGGAACATTCAGTACTTC
TRBV20-1	few	TRBD1	TRBJ1-4	CSASPLGQNEKLFF	TGCAGTGCTAGCCCCCTGGGACAGAATGAAAAACTGTTTTTT
TRBV7-9	few	TRBD2	TRBJ2-1	CAGGTSEFF	TGTGCCGGCGGGACTAGCGAGTTCTTC
TRBV6-1	few	-	TRBJ2-3	CASGAGGGDTQYF	TGTGCCTCTGGGGCCGGAGGGGGAGATACGCAGTATTTT
TRBV20-1	many	-	TRBJ2-3	CSALGPWGTDTQYF	TGCAGTGCGCTGGGACCGTGGGGCACAGATACGCAGTATTTT
TRBV9	few	-	TRBJ2-7	CASSFLPPYEQYF	TGTGCCAGCAGCTTCCTTCCTCCGTACGAGCAGTACTTC
TRBV10-3	-	TRBD2	TRBJ2-5	CATSGRAMSETQYF	TGTGCCACTAGCGGGAGGGCCATGTCAGAGACCCAGTACTTC
TRBV7-2	-	-	TRBJ2-2	CASSALVTGELFF	TGTGCCAGCAGTGCCCTGGTTACCGGGGAGCTGTTTTTT
TRBV20-1	few	-	TRBJ2-3	CSAMRRTSSTDTQYF	TGCAGTGCTATGAGACGGACGTCTAGCACAGATACGCAGTATTTT
TRBV9	few	-	TRBJ2-3	CASSVEALQDTQYF	TGTGCCAGCAGCGTAGAGGCCCTACAGGACACGCAGTATTTT
TRBV12-3/TRBV12-4	few	-	TRBJ1-2	CASSPSQDLYGYTF	TGTGCCAGCAGTCCATCACAGGACCTCTATGGCTACACCTTC
TRBV5-1	-	TRBD1	TRBJ2-7	CASRTGTGPYEQYF	TGCGCCAGCAGAACCGGGACAGGCCCCTACGAGCAGTACTTC
TRBV20-1	few	-	TRBJ2-2	CSARRDSLTGELFF	TGCAGTGCTAGGCGGGACAGCCTAACCGGGGAGCTGTTTTTT
TRBV12-3/TRBV12-4	-	TRBD1	TRBJ1-2	CASRYRQGSTF	TGTGCCAGCAGATATCGACAGGGTAGTACCTTC
TRBV7-9	few	TRBD2	TRBJ2-1	CASSIQTTSGRVEQFF	TGTGCCAGCAGCATCCAAACTACTAGCGGGAGGGTTGAGCAGTTCTTC
TRBV18	-	-	TRBJ1-1	CASSPVGESEAFF	TGTGCCAGCTCACCAGTTGGGGAGTCAGAAGCTTTCTTT
TRBV4-2	-	TRBD1	TRBJ2-1	CASSPRTPGTGTYNEQFF	TGTGCCAGCAGCCCAAGGACCCCCGGGACAGGAACATACAATGAGCAGTTCTTC